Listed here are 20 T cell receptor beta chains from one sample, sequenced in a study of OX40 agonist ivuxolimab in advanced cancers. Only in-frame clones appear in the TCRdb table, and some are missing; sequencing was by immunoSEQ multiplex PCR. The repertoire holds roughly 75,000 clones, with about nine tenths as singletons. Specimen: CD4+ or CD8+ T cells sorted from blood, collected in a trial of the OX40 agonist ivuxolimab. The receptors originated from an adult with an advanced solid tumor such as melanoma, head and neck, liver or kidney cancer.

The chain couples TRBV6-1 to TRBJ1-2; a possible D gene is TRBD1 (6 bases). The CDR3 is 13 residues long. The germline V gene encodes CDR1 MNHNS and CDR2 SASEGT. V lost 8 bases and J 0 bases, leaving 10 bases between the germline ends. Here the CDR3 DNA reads TGTGCCAGCCAGGCAGGGGCTAACTATGGCTACACCTTC. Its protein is CASQAGANYGYTF.

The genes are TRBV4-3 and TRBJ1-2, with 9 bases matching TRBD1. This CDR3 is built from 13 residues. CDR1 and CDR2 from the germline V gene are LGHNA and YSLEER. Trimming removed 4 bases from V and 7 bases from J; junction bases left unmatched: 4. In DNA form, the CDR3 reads TGCGCCAGCAGCCGGGACAGGGAGGTTGGCTACACCTTC. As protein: CASSRDREVGYTF.

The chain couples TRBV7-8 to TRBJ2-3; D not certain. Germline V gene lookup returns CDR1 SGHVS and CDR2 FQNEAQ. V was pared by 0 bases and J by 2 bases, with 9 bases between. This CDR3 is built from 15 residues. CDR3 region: CASSLARRYTDTQYF. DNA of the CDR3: TGTGCCAGCAGCTTAGCGCGTCGGTACACAGATACGCAGTATTTT.

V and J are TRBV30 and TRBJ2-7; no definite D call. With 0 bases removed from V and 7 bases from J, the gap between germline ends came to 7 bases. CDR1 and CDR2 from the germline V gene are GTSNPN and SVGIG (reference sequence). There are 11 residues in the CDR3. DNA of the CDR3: TGTGCCTGGAGTGTACTGGGGGAGCAGTACTTC. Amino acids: CAWSVLGEQYF.

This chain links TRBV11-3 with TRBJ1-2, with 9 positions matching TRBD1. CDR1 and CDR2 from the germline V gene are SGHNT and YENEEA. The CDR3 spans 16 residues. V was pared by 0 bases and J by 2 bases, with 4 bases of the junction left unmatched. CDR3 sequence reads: CASSLERGTGNYGYTF. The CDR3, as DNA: TGTGCCAGCAGCTTAGAGCGCGGGACAGGGAACTATGGCTACACCTTC.

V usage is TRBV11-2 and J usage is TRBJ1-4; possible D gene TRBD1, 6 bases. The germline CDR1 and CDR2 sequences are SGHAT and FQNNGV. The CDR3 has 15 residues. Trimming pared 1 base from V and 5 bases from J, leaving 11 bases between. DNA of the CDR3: TGTGCCAGCAGCTTAGGGGGGCATAAGAATGAAAAACTGTTTTTT. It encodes CASSLGGHKNEKLFF.

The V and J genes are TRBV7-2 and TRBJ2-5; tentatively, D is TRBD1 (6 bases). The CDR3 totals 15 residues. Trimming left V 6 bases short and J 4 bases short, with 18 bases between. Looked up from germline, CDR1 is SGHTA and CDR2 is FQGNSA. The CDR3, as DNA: TGTGCCAGCAGTCAACACGGGACACATCTAGAGACCCAGTACTTC. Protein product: CASSQHGTHLETQYF.

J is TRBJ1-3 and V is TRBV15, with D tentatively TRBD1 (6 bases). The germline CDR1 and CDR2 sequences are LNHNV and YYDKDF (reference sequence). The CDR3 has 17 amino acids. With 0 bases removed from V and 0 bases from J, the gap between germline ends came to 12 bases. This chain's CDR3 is CATSRDRGTNSGNTIYF. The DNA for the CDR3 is TGTGCCACCAGCAGAGACAGGGGCACAAACTCTGGAAACACCATATATTTT.

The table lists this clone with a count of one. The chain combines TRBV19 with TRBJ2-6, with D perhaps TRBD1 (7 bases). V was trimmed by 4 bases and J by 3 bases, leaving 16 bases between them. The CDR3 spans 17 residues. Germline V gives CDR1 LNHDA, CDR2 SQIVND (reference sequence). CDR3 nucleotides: TGTGCCAGTAGTAAACGACAGGGAGGCGATGGGGCCAACGTCCTGACTTTC. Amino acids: CASSKRQGGDGANVLTF.

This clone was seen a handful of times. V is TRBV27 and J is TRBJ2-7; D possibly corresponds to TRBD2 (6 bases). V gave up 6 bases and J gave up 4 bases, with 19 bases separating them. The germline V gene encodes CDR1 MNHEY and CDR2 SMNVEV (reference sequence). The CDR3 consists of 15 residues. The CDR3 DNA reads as TGTGCCAGCAGCACGAACGCTGCGGGACGGTACGAGCAGTACTTC. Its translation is CASSTNAAGRYEQYF.

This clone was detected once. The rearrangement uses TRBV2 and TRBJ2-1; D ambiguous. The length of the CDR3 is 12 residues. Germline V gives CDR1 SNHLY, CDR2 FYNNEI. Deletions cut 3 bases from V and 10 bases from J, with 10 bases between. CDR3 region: CASSEIGSEQFF. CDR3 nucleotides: TGTGCCAGCAGTGAGATCGGGTCCGAGCAGTTCTTC.

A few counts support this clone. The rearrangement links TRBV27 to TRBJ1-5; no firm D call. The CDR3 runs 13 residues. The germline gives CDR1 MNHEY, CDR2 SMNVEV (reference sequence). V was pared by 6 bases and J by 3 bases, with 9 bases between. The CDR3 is CASRGLINQPQHF. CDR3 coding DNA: TGTGCCAGCAGGGGCCTCATCAATCAGCCCCAGCATTTT.

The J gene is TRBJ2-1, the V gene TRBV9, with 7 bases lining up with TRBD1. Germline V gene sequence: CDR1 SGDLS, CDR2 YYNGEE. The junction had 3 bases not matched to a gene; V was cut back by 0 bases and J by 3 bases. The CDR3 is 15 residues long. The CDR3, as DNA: TGTGCCAGCAGCGTAGGACAGGGCGACTACAATGAGCAGTTCTTC. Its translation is CASSVGQGDYNEQFF.

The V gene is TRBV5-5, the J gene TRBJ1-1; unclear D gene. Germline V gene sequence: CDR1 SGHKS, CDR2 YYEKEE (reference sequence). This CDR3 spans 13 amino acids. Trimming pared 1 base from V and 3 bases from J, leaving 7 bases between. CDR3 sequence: CASSLMEYTEAFF. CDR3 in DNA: TGTGCCAGCAGCTTGATGGAGTACACTGAAGCTTTCTTT.

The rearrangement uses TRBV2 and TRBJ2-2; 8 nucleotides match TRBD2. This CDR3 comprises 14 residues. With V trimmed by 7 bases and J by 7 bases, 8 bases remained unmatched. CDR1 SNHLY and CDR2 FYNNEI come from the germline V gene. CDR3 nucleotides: TGTGCCAGCATTCGCAGCGGGAGAAACGGGGAGCTGTTTTTT. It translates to CASIRSGRNGELFF.

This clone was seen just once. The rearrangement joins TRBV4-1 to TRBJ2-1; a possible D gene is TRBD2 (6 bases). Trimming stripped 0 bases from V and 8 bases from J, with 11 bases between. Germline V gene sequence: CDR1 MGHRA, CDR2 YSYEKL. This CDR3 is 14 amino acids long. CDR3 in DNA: TGCGCCAGCAGCCAAGACCGGGGGATTGATGAGCAGTTCTTC. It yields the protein CASSQDRGIDEQFF.

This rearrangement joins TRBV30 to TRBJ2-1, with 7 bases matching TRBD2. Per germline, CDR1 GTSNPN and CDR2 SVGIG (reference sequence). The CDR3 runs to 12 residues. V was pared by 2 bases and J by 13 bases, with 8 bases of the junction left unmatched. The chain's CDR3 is CAWSLPGLPQFF. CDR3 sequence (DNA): TGTGCCTGGAGTTTACCGGGACTACCTCAGTTCTTC.

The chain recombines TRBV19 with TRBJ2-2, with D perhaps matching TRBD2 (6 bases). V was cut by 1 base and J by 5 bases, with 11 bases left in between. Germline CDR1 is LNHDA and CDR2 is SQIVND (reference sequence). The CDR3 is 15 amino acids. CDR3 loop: CASSIGGSGTGELFF. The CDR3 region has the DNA TGTGCCAGTAGTATAGGGGGCAGCGGGACCGGGGAGCTGTTTTTT.

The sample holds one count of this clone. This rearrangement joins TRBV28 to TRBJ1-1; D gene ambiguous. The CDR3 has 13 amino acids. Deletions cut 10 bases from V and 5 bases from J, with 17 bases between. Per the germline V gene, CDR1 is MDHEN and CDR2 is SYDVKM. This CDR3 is CAICRNIKTEAFF. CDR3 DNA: TGTGCCATTTGCCGGAATATAAAAACTGAAGCTTTCTTT.

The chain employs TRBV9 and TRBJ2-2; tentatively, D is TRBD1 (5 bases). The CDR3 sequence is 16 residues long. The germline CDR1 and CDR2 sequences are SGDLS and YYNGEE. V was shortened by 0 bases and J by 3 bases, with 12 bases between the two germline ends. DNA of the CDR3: TGTGCCAGCAGCGTAGGGTTCAGGGTGGACACCGGGGAGCTGTTTTTT. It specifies CASSVGFRVDTGELFF.